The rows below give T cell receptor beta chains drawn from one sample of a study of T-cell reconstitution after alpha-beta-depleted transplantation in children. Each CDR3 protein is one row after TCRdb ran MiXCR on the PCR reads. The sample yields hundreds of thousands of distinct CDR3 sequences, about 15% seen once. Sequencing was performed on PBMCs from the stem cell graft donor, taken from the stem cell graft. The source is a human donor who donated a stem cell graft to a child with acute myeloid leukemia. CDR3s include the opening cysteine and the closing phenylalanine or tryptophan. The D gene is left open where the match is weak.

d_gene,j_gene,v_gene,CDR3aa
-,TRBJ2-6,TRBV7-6,CASSLGGGQLSGANVLTF
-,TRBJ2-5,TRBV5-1,CASSQQYQETQYF
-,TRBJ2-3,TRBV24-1,CATSEPSGVSTDTQYF
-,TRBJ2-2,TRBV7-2,CASSLAASARLTGELFF
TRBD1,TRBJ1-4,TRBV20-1,CSANREQGEKLFF
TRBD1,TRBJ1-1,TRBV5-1,CASSLTGQGYTEAFF
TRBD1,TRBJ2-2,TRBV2,CASSGQGALDTGELFF
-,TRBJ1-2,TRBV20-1,CSARDLDRSKGYTF
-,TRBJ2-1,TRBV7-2,CASSLGGNLIEQFF
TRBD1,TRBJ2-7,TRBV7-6,CASSGTGGGGQYF
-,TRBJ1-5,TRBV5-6,CASSLEGSGQPQHF
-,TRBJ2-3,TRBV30,CAWSPRADTQYF
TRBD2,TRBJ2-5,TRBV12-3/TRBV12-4,CASAMGGETQYF
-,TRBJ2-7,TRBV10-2,CASSMGGASSYEQYF
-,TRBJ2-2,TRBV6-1,CASSPLLGGTGELFF
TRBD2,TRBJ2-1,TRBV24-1,CAISFWLPSLAGHNEQFF
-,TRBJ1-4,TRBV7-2,CASSFRDPQGNEKLFF
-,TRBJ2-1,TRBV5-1,CASSLEFQLAWGLNEQFF
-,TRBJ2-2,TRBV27,CASSSPRLTNTGELFF
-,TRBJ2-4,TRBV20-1,CSAFFKAKNIQYF
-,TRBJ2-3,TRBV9,CASSPRSGSTDTQYF
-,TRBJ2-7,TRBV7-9,CASSLARQPYEQYF
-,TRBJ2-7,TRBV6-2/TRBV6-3,CASSSTVDIAAYEQYF
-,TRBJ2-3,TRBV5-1,CASSKSSTDTQYF
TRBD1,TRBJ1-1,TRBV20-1,CSAAGTGWTEAFF
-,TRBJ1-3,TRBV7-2,CASSPDPSRNTIYF
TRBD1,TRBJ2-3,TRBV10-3,CAISESTGDGVSTDTQYF
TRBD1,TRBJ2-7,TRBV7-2,CASSLGDRYEQYF
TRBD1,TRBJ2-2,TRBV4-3,CASSQDGGQGVGELFF
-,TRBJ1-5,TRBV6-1,CASSEGAGDSNQPQHF
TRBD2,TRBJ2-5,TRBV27,CASSRLAGGIQETQYF
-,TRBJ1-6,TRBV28,CASSLGQGRNSPLHF
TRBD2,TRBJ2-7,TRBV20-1,CSARELTFSGRSGGYEQYF
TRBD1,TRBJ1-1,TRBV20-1,CSARVGGGNTEAFF
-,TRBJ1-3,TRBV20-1,CSATPPGNTIYF
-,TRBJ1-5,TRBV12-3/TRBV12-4,CASSFRAQGPQPQHF
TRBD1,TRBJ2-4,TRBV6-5,CAVQGKNIQYF
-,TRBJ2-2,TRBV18,CASSPYFVRTNTGELFF
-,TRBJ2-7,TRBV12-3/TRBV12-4,CASSGPGTNEQYF
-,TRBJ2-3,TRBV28,CASSRPREPDTQYF
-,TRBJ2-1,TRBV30,CAWGPGVAVDEQFF
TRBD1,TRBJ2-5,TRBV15,CATSTGQGWGQETQYF